Here is one TCR beta chain with its context. This sample was included in a study of shared clonotypes between healthy human individuals. Clones were read by immunoSEQ multiplex PCR, and TCRdb kept only the in-frame ones, dropping some. The sample carries millions of clones, more than 90% recorded once. The sample consisted of naive CD4+ T cells sorted from blood. Described subset: CD45RA+ positively selected. The receptor's source is a man between 18 and 35 years old in good health.

The CDR3 region is CASSLSWVNEQFF. DNA for the CDR3: TGCGCCAGCAGCCTAAGCTGGGTGAATGAGCAGTTCTTC. The chain uses TRBV4-1 and TRBJ2-1; D is ambiguous. Germline V gene lookup returns CDR1 MGHRA and CDR2 YSYEKL. CDR3 length equals 13 residues. Deletions cut 4 bases from V and 7 bases from J, with 11 bases between.